These T cell receptor beta chains were read from a single sample in a study of T-cell memory formation after mild COVID-19. TCRdb analysed the 5' RACE reads with MiXCR anew, one entry per CDR3 protein. The sample holds around 200,000 distinct CDR3 sequences; around 25% are singletons and the top ten take around 10%. The material sequenced was PBMCs or a T cell subset sorted from them (not recorded which). The receptors originated from an adult woman who had mild COVID-19 (a few samples of this study predate the infection). Cell type and time point are not known. CDR3s include the opening cysteine and the closing phenylalanine or tryptophan. The D gene is left open where the match is weak. The size of a clone is reported for some rows only, either as once, few or many, or as a class for expanded clones.

abundance: NA
d_gene: TRBD2
j_gene: TRBJ2-3
v_gene: TRBV5-6
CDR3nt: TGTGCCAGCAGCAATCTAGCGGGAACTAGCACAGATACGCAGTATTTT
CDR3aa: CASSNLAGTSTDTQYF

abundance: few
d_gene: NA
j_gene: TRBJ2-7
v_gene: TRBV5-6
CDR3nt: TGTGCCAGCAGCTTGGGAGTATCCTCCTACGAGCAGTACTTC
CDR3aa: CASSLGVSSYEQYF

abundance: NA
d_gene: NA
j_gene: TRBJ1-2
v_gene: TRBV19
CDR3nt: TGTGCCAGTAGTATACAGGGAGGAGGCTATGGCTACACCTTC
CDR3aa: CASSIQGGGYGYTF

abundance: few
d_gene: TRBD2
j_gene: TRBJ2-3
v_gene: TRBV9
CDR3nt: TGTGCCAGCAGCGCACTAGCGTTAGGCTCAGATACGCAGTATTTT
CDR3aa: CASSALALGSDTQYF

abundance: once
d_gene: NA
j_gene: TRBJ2-3
v_gene: TRBV9
CDR3nt: TGTGCCAGCAGCACCAGGACAGGCGCGGAGGGGGATACGCAGTATTTT
CDR3aa: CASSTRTGAEGDTQYF

abundance: few
d_gene: TRBD1
j_gene: TRBJ1-6
v_gene: TRBV29-1
CDR3nt: TGCAGCGTTAGGGACAGGAGAAATTCACCCCTCCACTTT
CDR3aa: CSVRDRRNSPLHF

abundance: few
d_gene: TRBD2
j_gene: TRBJ2-1
v_gene: TRBV12-3/TRBV12-4
CDR3nt: TGTGCCAGCAGCAAAAGCGGGGGGGCCCGGTTCTTC
CDR3aa: CASSKSGGARFF

abundance: few
d_gene: NA
j_gene: TRBJ2-5
v_gene: TRBV2
CDR3nt: TGTGCCAGCAGTGGTCTGGGGGACCAAGAGACCCAGTACTTC
CDR3aa: CASSGLGDQETQYF

abundance: few
d_gene: NA
j_gene: TRBJ2-3
v_gene: TRBV7-3
CDR3nt: TGTGCCAGCAGCTTGGTATCCGAAGATACGCAGTATTTT
CDR3aa: CASSLVSEDTQYF

abundance: NA
d_gene: TRBD2
j_gene: TRBJ2-1
v_gene: TRBV9
CDR3nt: TGTGCCAGCAGCGTAGGAGCGGGAGACTACAATGAGCAGTTCTTC
CDR3aa: CASSVGAGDYNEQFF

abundance: NA
d_gene: NA
j_gene: TRBJ1-3
v_gene: TRBV5-1
CDR3nt: TGCGCCAGCAGCTTTGTCGGAGACTCTGGAAACACCATATATTTT
CDR3aa: CASSFVGDSGNTIYF

abundance: few
d_gene: NA
j_gene: TRBJ1-5
v_gene: TRBV15
CDR3nt: TGTGCCACCAGCAGAGATGGGGGGCGAGGTCAGCCCCAGCATTTT
CDR3aa: CATSRDGGRGQPQHF

abundance: NA
d_gene: NA
j_gene: TRBJ2-7
v_gene: TRBV25-1
CDR3nt: TGTGCCAGCAGTGAATGGGGCACAACTAGCTCCTACGAGCAGTACTTC
CDR3aa: CASSEWGTTSSYEQYF